Listed below are T cell receptor beta chains from one sample, sequenced in a study of blood T cell repertoires in COVID-19. Generated by immunoSEQ multiplex PCR, the TCRdb table keeps only in-frame clones and is missing some. This table holds 650,000 to 800,000 clones, about nine tenths found once. Sequencing was done on a sample of peripheral blood. These TCRs come from a young woman with acute or convalescent COVID-19. The CDR3 runs from the conserved cysteine through the conserved F or W. A D gene is named only where the DNA matches it firmly. Size values are once, few and many counts, or a class for expanded clones, and some rows have none.

v_call: TRBV27; d_call: .; j_call: TRBJ1-2; clone_size: .; cdr3_aa: CASSFSGSGGYTF; cdr3_nt: TGTGCCAGCAGTTTTTCGGGGTCCGGAGGCTACACCTTC
v_call: TRBV25-1; d_call: .; j_call: TRBJ1-1; clone_size: .; cdr3_aa: CASSGELGGTGTEAFF; cdr3_nt: TGTGCCAGCAGTGGAGAACTTGGGGGGACTGGCACTGAAGCTTTCTTT
v_call: TRBV2; d_call: TRBD1; j_call: TRBJ1-2; clone_size: once; cdr3_aa: CASSELRDSPPYGYTF; cdr3_nt: TGTGCCAGCAGTGAATTGCGGGACAGCCCTCCCTATGGCTACACCTTC
v_call: TRBV5-4; d_call: .; j_call: TRBJ2-2; clone_size: .; cdr3_aa: CASSLRGSNTGELFF; cdr3_nt: TGTGCCAGCAGCCTCAGGGGATCTAACACCGGGGAGCTGTTTTTT
v_call: TRBV5-1; d_call: TRBD2; j_call: TRBJ2-5; clone_size: once; cdr3_aa: CASSLLAGSQETQYF; cdr3_nt: TGCGCCAGCAGCTTGCTAGCGGGGAGCCAAGAGACCCAGTACTTC
v_call: TRBV7-9; d_call: TRBD1; j_call: TRBJ2-7; clone_size: once; cdr3_aa: CASSRTDRVTYEQYF; cdr3_nt: TGTGCCAGCAGCCGCACGGACAGGGTAACCTACGAGCAGTACTTC
v_call: TRBV4-1; d_call: TRBD1; j_call: TRBJ2-1; clone_size: .; cdr3_aa: CASSSDRGLVNEQFF; cdr3_nt: TGCGCCAGCAGCTCCGACAGGGGGCTCGTCAATGAGCAGTTCTTC
v_call: TRBV28; d_call: .; j_call: TRBJ2-3; clone_size: .; cdr3_aa: CASSLLGKGVGSDTQYF; cdr3_nt: TGTGCCAGCAGTTTATTGGGCAAGGGGGTTGGTTCGGATACGCAGTATTTT
v_call: TRBV5-6; d_call: .; j_call: TRBJ2-7; clone_size: .; cdr3_aa: CASSLHRWAGKNEQYF; cdr3_nt: TGTGCCAGCAGCTTGCACCGCTGGGCGGGTAAGAACGAGCAGTACTTC
v_call: TRBV7-9; d_call: .; j_call: TRBJ1-1; clone_size: .; cdr3_aa: CAMPGGRDTEAFF; cdr3_nt: TGTGCCATGCCGGGGGGAAGGGACACTGAAGCTTTCTTT
v_call: TRBV5-6; d_call: .; j_call: TRBJ2-7; clone_size: .; cdr3_aa: CASSRGRGLDEQYF; cdr3_nt: TGTGCCAGCAGCCGAGGACGGGGATTAGACGAGCAGTACTTC
v_call: TRBV27; d_call: TRBD1; j_call: TRBJ2-1; clone_size: .; cdr3_aa: CASSLTWDRGRDNEQFF; cdr3_nt: TGTGCCAGCAGCCTTACTTGGGACAGGGGGCGCGACAATGAGCAGTTCTTC
v_call: TRBV7-3; d_call: .; j_call: TRBJ1-1; clone_size: .; cdr3_aa: CASSAGGRNTEAFF; cdr3_nt: TGTGCCAGCAGCGCGGGGGGGAGGAACACTGAAGCTTTCTTT
v_call: TRBV29-1; d_call: .; j_call: TRBJ2-1; clone_size: .; cdr3_aa: CSSGQLQYNEQFF; cdr3_nt: TGCAGCTCAGGACAGCTTCAATACAATGAGCAGTTCTTC
v_call: TRBV12-5; d_call: .; j_call: TRBJ1-1; clone_size: .; cdr3_aa: CASGWLAGTSQRNTEAFF; cdr3_nt: TGTGCTAGTGGGTGGTTGGCAGGGACTTCCCAGAGGAACACTGAAGCTTTCTTT
v_call: TRBV2; d_call: .; j_call: TRBJ2-1; clone_size: .; cdr3_aa: CASSESPQSVFIF; cdr3_nt: TGTGCCAGCAGCGAAAGCCCACAGTCGGTTTTCATCTTC
v_call: TRBV9; d_call: TRBD1; j_call: TRBJ1-2; clone_size: .; cdr3_aa: CASSARQGAKDGYTF; cdr3_nt: TGTGCCAGCAGCGCCAGACAGGGGGCTAAGGATGGCTACACCTTC
v_call: TRBV7-9; d_call: TRBD1; j_call: TRBJ1-1; clone_size: .; cdr3_aa: CASSSRSGDRTEAFF; cdr3_nt: TGTGCCAGCAGCTCAAGATCAGGGGACAGAACTGAAGCTTTCTTT
v_call: TRBV25-1; d_call: TRBD1; j_call: TRBJ2-2; clone_size: .; cdr3_aa: CASSKQGFAGELFF; cdr3_nt: TGTGCCAGCTCGAAACAGGGGTTCGCCGGGGAGCTGTTTTTT
v_call: TRBV4-3; d_call: .; j_call: TRBJ1-2; clone_size: .; cdr3_aa: CASSQDRGWDNPGYTF; cdr3_nt: TGCGCCAGCAGCCAAGATCGGGGCTGGGACAACCCTGGCTACACCTTC